Listed here are 2 T cell receptor beta chains from one sample, sequenced in a study of tumor-infiltrating lymphocytes in primary liver carcinoma. The researchers produced TCR beta cDNA from around 0.5 ug total RNA with a constant-region primer. Construction of TCR beta libraries relied on three successive nested multiplex PCR rounds employing slightly modified ARM-PCR. The first two PCR rounds used TRBV1-TRBV30 primers with a Cbeta primer, approximately 10 cycles each. Each CDR3 protein gets one entry after TCRdb re-called the multiplex PCR reads with MiXCR. The data contain 150,000 to 200,000 distinct CDR3 sequences, less than 65% of them singletons. For blood RNA, unsorted whole blood served as the source, and germline DNA was extracted too. Specimen: peripheral blood. The source is a man aged 35 to 55 with primary liver carcinoma and hepatitis B virus infection.

The sample holds one count of this clonotype. This chain joins TRBV29-1 and TRBJ2-3; 7 bases match TRBD1. The J segment lost 4 bases and the V segment lost 6 bases, leaving 10 bases of the junction unmatched. The CDR3 spans 14 residues. In germline, CDR1 is SQVTM, CDR2 ANQGSEA. This chain's CDR3 is CSVDPRQGADTQYF. Here the CDR3 DNA reads TGCAGCGTCGACCCCAGACAGGGTGCAGATACGCAGTATTTT.

V is TRBV7-9 and J is TRBJ2-1; 10 bases map to TRBD1. The germline CDR1 and CDR2 sequences are SEHNR and FQNEAQ (reference sequence). The CDR3 covers 15 residues. V gave up 10 bases and J gave up 5 bases; unmatched junction bases: 11. For the CDR3, the DNA is TGTGCCAACAGGCACGACAGGGGGCCTCACAATGAGCAGTTCTTC. Protein: CANRHDRGPHNEQFF.